Each of the 15 T cell receptor beta chains below was sequenced from the same sample in a study of T cells in narcolepsy. Data came from immunoSEQ multiplex PCR; TCRdb stores just in-frame clones and leaves some out. The repertoire holds fewer than 35,000 clones, with around four fifths as singletons. Sequenced input: CD45RA- memory CD4+ T cells from PBMCs. Receptors originate from a human donor with narcolepsy.

The rearrangement joins TRBV6-5 to TRBJ1-5, with D maybe TRBD1 (5 bases). This CDR3 contains 15 residues. Germline CDR1 is MNHEY and CDR2 is SVGAGI. The ends were cut back, 5 bases at V and 6 bases at J, with 17 bases in the middle. The CDR3 here is CASSSPGRVGQPQHF. DNA for the CDR3: TGTGCCAGCAGTAGCCCGGGCAGGGTAGGTCAGCCCCAGCATTTT.

The genes are TRBV5-5 and TRBJ1-5; D call uncertain. The CDR3 sequence is 14 residues long. With 2 bases removed from V and 0 bases from J, the gap between germline ends came to 6 bases. Per the germline V gene, CDR1 is SGHKS and CDR2 is YYEKEE (reference sequence). This chain's CDR3 is CASSLGTSNQPQHF. The CDR3 region has the DNA TGTGCCAGCAGCTTAGGCACTAGCAATCAGCCCCAGCATTTT.

This rearrangement joins TRBV9 to TRBJ1-2; D call uncertain. Germline CDR1 SGDLS, CDR2 YYNGEE. This CDR3 spans 14 amino acids. V lost 4 bases to trimming and J lost 2 bases, with 12 bases between them. CDR3 region: CASSPGYGNYGYTF. The CDR3 DNA reads as TGTGCCAGCAGCCCGGGGTACGGCAACTATGGCTACACCTTC.

The gene calls are TRBV2 and TRBJ1-5; 9 bases line up with TRBD1. V lost 5 bases to trimming and J lost 8 bases; unmatched junction nucleotides: 7. This CDR3 region has 14 residues. Germline V gene lookup returns CDR1 SNHLY and CDR2 FYNNEI. Here the CDR3 DNA reads TGTGCCAGCAGTCTAACTGGACAGGGGAAGCCCCAGCATTTT. It yields the protein CASSLTGQGKPQHF.

The chain links TRBV5-1 to TRBJ1-3; weak D call: TRBD1 (6 bases). Germline-derived CDR1 and CDR2 are SGHRS and YFSETQ. V lost 4 bases and J 2 bases, leaving 19 bases between the germline ends. The CDR3 is 17 residues long. The CDR3 coding sequence is TGCGCCAGCAGCCCTAGGGGGGGCAGTAATACTGGAAACACCATATATTTT. As protein: CASSPRGGSNTGNTIYF.

The rearrangement uses TRBV4-2 and TRBJ2-4, with 9 bases that match TRBD2. Trimming took 0 bases from V and 1 from J; bases not matched to a gene: 13. The V gene's germline CDR1 is LGHNA and CDR2 YNFKEQ. This CDR3 contains 20 residues. Here the CDR3 reads CASSQDVARGGLPAKNIQYF. CDR3 nucleotide sequence: TGTGCCAGCAGCCAAGATGTGGCGCGGGGGGGCCTACCGGCCAAAAACATTCAGTACTTC.

V usage is TRBV2 and J usage is TRBJ2-6; no firm D call. Germline-derived CDR1 and CDR2 are SNHLY and FYNNEI. The length of the CDR3 is 16 residues. V lost 7 bases, J lost 0 bases, and 13 bases lay in between. In nucleotides, the CDR3 is TGTGCCAGCATTTCGGTAGGATTCTCTGGGGCCAACGTCCTGACTTTC. Protein product: CASISVGFSGANVLTF.

The gene calls are TRBV7-9 and TRBJ1-5; D is ambiguous. The V gene's germline CDR1 is SEHNR and CDR2 FQNEAQ (reference sequence). The V end lost 6 bases, the J end lost 3 bases, and 15 bases lay between the germline ends. The CDR3 is 15 amino acids. CDR3 coding DNA: TGTGCCAGCAGTCCCGCCGGGTCGTCCAATCAGCCCCAGCATTTT. Its protein is CASSPAGSSNQPQHF.

The table lists this clone with a count of one. The V call is TRBV5-1, the J call TRBJ2-5; D unclear. Germline CDR1 is SGHRS and CDR2 is YFSETQ. The CDR3 totals 14 residues. V was pared by 4 bases and J by 3 bases, with 13 bases between. CDR3 sequence reads: CASSPGRNKETQYF. CDR3 sequence (DNA): TGCGCCAGCAGCCCCGGTCGGAACAAAGAGACCCAGTACTTC.

The CDR3 region has the DNA TGTGCCAGCAGCCTTACCGATTTAAGGTATGGCTACACCTTC. Residues: CASSLTDLRYGYTF. This chain connects TRBV7-9 to TRBJ1-2; D gene unclear. The V end was cut by 5 bases, the J end by 5 bases, with 15 bases between. The germline V gene has CDR1 SEHNR and CDR2 FQNEAQ (reference sequence). This CDR3 has 14 residues.

The chain employs TRBV6-1 and TRBJ2-5, with D unclear. Germline V gene lookup returns CDR1 MNHNS and CDR2 SASEGT. The V gene lost 6 bases and the J gene lost 5 bases, with 19 bases spanning the gap. This CDR3 has 15 amino acids. In DNA, the CDR3 is TGTGCCAGCAGCGTCTCCTGGCCCGCAAGTGAGACCCAGTACTTC. This gives the protein CASSVSWPASETQYF.

The chain joins TRBV6-5 to TRBJ1-3; D is undetermined. The CDR3 loop spans 14 amino acids. Germline-derived CDR1 and CDR2 are MNHEY and SVGAGI. The V end was cut by 8 bases, the J end by 1 base, with 12 bases between. CDR3 coding DNA: TGTGCCAGCCAGGTACAGCTTTCTGGAAACACCATATATTTT. Protein: CASQVQLSGNTIYF.

The chain combines TRBV15 with TRBJ1-6; D gene unclear. V was clipped by 3 bases and J by 9 bases, with 9 bases between them. The length of the CDR3 is 13 residues. The germline V gene has CDR1 LNHNV and CDR2 YYDKDF (reference sequence). The CDR3 region has the DNA TGTGCCACCAGCAGGCCTGAGGGTTCACCCCTCCACTTT. Amino acid sequence: CATSRPEGSPLHF.

The chain links TRBV5-1 to TRBJ2-7; maybe TRBD1 (6 bases). Trimming cost V 0 bases and J 1 base, with 17 bases left between them. Per germline, CDR1 SGHRS and CDR2 YFSETQ. The CDR3 has 17 residues. The CDR3 sequence: CASSLEFPRDKSYEQYF. CDR3 bases: TGCGCCAGCAGCTTGGAGTTCCCCCGGGACAAGTCCTACGAGCAGTACTTC.

V gene TRBV5-6 combines with J gene TRBJ1-2, with D perhaps matching TRBD1 (5 bases). The CDR3 is made up of 13 amino acids. Trimming shortened V by 0 bases and J by 4 bases, and 7 bases separated the two germline ends. Germline V gene lookup returns CDR1 SGHDT and CDR2 YYEEEE. CDR3 sequence (DNA): TGTGCCAGCAGCTTGGAGCAGGGCTATGGCTACACCTTC. Its translation: CASSLEQGYGYTF.